This TCR beta chain came from a study of blood T cell repertoires in COVID-19. Looking at the study overall: From T cells, B-cell-depleted T cells, or PBMCs came the material, which was cDNA or gDNA.

Original processing methods: Reference gene primer amplification in the assay estimated nucleated cell counts. Assay used: immunoSEQ multiplex PCR; TCRdb lists only in-frame clones, some missing. V and J calls and clone size are as listed in that table; D and trimming were resolved from the DNA. The table shows 30,000 to 40,000 clones, with just over 85% occurring only once. This CDR3 has 14 amino acids. Germline V gives CDR1 SGHTA, CDR2 FQGTGA. The ends lost 5 bases at V and 5 bases at J; junction bases unmatched: 6. V usage is TRBV7-3 and J usage is TRBJ2-5; 9 bases are shared with TRBD2. This receptor was identified in an elderly woman with active or convalescent COVID-19. The sequenced sample consisted of peripheral blood. The CDR3 DNA follows: TGTGCCAGCAGCGGCGGGAGGGCCCATGAGACCCAGTACTTC. As protein: CASSGGRAHETQYF. Looking up the rest from reference TRBV7-3 and TRBJ2-5 gives the full variable domain: GAGVSQTPSNKVTEKGKYVELRCDPISGHTALYWYRQSLGQGPEFLIYFQGTGAADDSGLPNDRFFAVRPEGSVSTLKIQRTERGDSAVYLCASSGGRAHETQYFGPGTRLLVL.